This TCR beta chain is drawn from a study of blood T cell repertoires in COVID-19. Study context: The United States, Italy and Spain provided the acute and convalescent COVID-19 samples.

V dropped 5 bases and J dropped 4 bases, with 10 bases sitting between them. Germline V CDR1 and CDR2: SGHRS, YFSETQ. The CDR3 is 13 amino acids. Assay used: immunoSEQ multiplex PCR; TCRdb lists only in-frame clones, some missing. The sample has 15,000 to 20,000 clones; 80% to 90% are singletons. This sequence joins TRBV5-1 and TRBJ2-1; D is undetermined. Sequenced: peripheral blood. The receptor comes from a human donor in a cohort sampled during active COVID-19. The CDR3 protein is CASSWADYNEQFF. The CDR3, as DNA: TGCGCCAGCAGTTGGGCAGATTACAATGAGCAGTTCTTC.